Shown below are 15 T cell receptor beta chains from a single sample sequenced in a study of blood T cell repertoires in COVID-19. The protocol was immunoSEQ multiplex PCR, while the TCRdb copy is restricted to in-frame clones and leaves out a portion. Counted here are roughly 280,000 clones, about 87% occurring once; the ten biggest clones make up about 5%. The sequenced material came from peripheral blood. Receptors originate from an older woman with COVID-19, enrolled during active disease.

The chain uses TRBV11-2 and TRBJ2-1; 7 positions agree with TRBD1. This CDR3 is built from 18 residues. Germline CDR1 and CDR2: SGHAT and FQNNGV. V dropped 3 bases and J dropped 7; count of bases not matched to a gene: 18. In DNA, the CDR3 is TGTGCCAGCAGCTTCGGGCCGGACGCCGGGACAGACCGAAATGAGCAGTTCTTC. Translation gives CASSFGPDAGTDRNEQFF.

CDR3 in DNA: TGTGCCAGCAGGACAGGAGGAAATGAAAAACTGTTTTTT. This sequence encodes CASRTGGNEKLFF. The gene calls are TRBV3-1 (or the pseudogene TRBV3-2) and TRBJ1-4; a weak D match, TRBD1 (6 bases). V was trimmed by 6 bases and J by 5 bases, leaving 10 bases between them. The CDR3 contains 13 residues. Germline assignment: CDR1 LGHDT and CDR2 YNNKEL (reference sequence).

The rearrangement uses TRBV5-1 and TRBJ1-2, with D possibly matching TRBD1 (6 bases). Between the trimmed V and J ends, which lost 4 bases and 8 bases, there was a span of 30 bases. CDR1 is SGHRS, CDR2 YFSETQ, per germline. CDR3 length: 18 amino acids. The CDR3 reads CASSPSERLGTGRRGYTF. CDR3 sequence (DNA): TGCGCCAGCAGCCCATCGGAGAGACTGGGCACAGGGCGTCGGGGCTACACCTTC. The entire variable domain, with the rest obtained from reference TRBV5-1 and TRBJ1-2, is as follows: KAGVTQTPRYLIKTRGQQVTLSCSPISGHRSVSWYQQTPGQGLQFLFEYFSETQRNKGNFPGRFSGRQFSNSRSEMNVSTLELGDSALYLCASSPSERLGTGRRGYTFGSGTRLTVV.

The chain joins TRBV6-1 to TRBJ1-1, with D maybe TRBD1 (6 bases). The CDR3 contains 15 residues. The germline V gene has CDR1 MNHNS and CDR2 SASEGT. The ends were cut back, 1 base at V and 0 bases at J, with 9 bases in the middle. The CDR3 spells CASSEVSGVNTEAFF. In DNA form, the CDR3 reads TGTGCCAGCAGTGAAGTCTCAGGGGTGAACACTGAAGCTTTCTTT.

The chain has TRBV27 and TRBJ2-1, with no clear D. CDR3 length equals 13 residues. V lost 7 bases and J lost 2, with 9 bases in between. CDR1 MNHEY and CDR2 SMNVEV come from the germline V gene (reference sequence). The CDR3 sequence is CASTGNPYNEQFF. CDR3 bases: TGTGCCAGCACAGGCAATCCCTACAATGAGCAGTTCTTC.

The genes are TRBV7-6 and TRBJ2-3; D may be TRBD2 (6 bases). Germline V CDR1 and CDR2: SGHVS, FNYEAQ. CDR3 length equals 14 residues. V was shortened by 2 bases and J by 4 bases, with 10 bases between the two germline ends. CDR3 residues: CASSLLAEADTQYF. CDR3 DNA: TGTGCCAGCAGCTTATTAGCGGAAGCAGATACGCAGTATTTT.

This clone was detected only a few times. This sequence joins TRBV7-9 and TRBJ2-7; 8 bases are a match to TRBD1. Germline CDR1 reads SEHNR; CDR2 reads FQNEAQ (reference sequence). V lost 4 bases to trimming and J lost 5 bases; unmatched junction nucleotides: 7. CDR3 size: 14 residues. The CDR3 here is CASSYGTGGNEQYF. The CDR3 nucleotides read TGTGCCAGCAGCTACGGGACAGGAGGAAACGAGCAGTACTTC.

This clone appeared a single time. V is TRBV5-1 and J is TRBJ2-3; TRBD1 matches at 7 bases. The germline V gene has CDR1 SGHRS and CDR2 YFSETQ. CDR3 length equals 13 residues. The V gene end was trimmed by 4 bases and the J gene end by 4 bases; junction bases not matched to a gene: 3. CDR3 DNA: TGCGCCAGCAGCGATACAGGGGCAGATACGCAGTATTTT. Amino acid sequence: CASSDTGADTQYF.

The chain carries TRBV19 and TRBJ2-7; the match to TRBD1 covers 8 bases. Germline V gene lookup returns CDR1 LNHDA and CDR2 SQIVND (reference sequence). This CDR3 has 14 amino acids. V lost 4 bases and J lost 2; bases outside the gene matches: 4. CDR3 sequence (DNA): TGTGCCAGTAGTAGGGACAGGATGACCTACGAGCAGTACTTC. Protein product: CASSRDRMTYEQYF.

The chain uses TRBV10-3 and TRBJ2-1, with D maybe TRBD1 (6 bases). Trimming removed 2 bases from V and 6 bases from J, with 14 bases in between. Germline CDR1 is ENHRY and CDR2 is SYGVKD. This CDR3 is 15 amino acids long. This CDR3 is CAISERTTGVNEQFF. In nucleotides, the CDR3 is TGTGCCATCAGTGAGCGGACGACAGGCGTCAATGAGCAGTTCTTC.

This clone was recorded once. J is TRBJ2-5 and V is TRBV30, with a weak D call TRBD1 (5 bases). The germline V gene encodes CDR1 GTSNPN and CDR2 SVGIG (reference sequence). Trimming cost V 0 bases and J 5 bases, with 10 bases left between them. The CDR3 contains 13 residues. In DNA form, the CDR3 reads TGTGCCTGGAGTGTAGCAGGGTTTGAGACCCAGTACTTC. Translating it yields CAWSVAGFETQYF.

The chain couples TRBV2 to TRBJ2-1; TRBD1 aligns across 8 bases. Germline CDR1 and CDR2: SNHLY and FYNNEI. The CDR3 loop spans 13 amino acids. V lost 5 bases to trimming and J lost 6 bases; unmatched junction nucleotides: 3. CDR3 loop: CASSRQGSNEQFF. The DNA of the CDR3 is TGTGCCAGCAGTCGACAGGGGTCCAATGAGCAGTTCTTC.

The chain joins TRBV6-2 or TRBV6-3 to TRBJ2-7; 11 bases are a match to TRBD2. Germline-derived CDR1 and CDR2 are MNHEY and SVGEGT. With V trimmed by 5 bases and J by 4 bases, 4 bases remained unmatched. The CDR3 consists of 14 residues. In nucleotides, the CDR3 is TGTGCCAGCAGTCGTACTAGCGGGAGTTACGAGCAGTACTTC. Its translation is CASSRTSGSYEQYF.

This clone was recorded a few times. The J gene is TRBJ1-2, the V gene TRBV11-2; 10 bases agree with TRBD1. The germline gives CDR1 SGHAT, CDR2 FQNNGV. The trim removed 3 bases at V and 5 bases at J, leaving 3 bases unmatched. The CDR3 totals 14 residues. CDR3: CASSFRTGGYGYTF. The CDR3 bases are TGTGCCAGCAGCTTCAGGACAGGGGGTTATGGCTACACCTTC.

This chain links TRBV28 with TRBJ1-6; D is ambiguous. V was clipped by 7 bases and J by 5 bases, with 9 bases between them. The CDR3 runs to 13 residues. CDR1 and CDR2 from the germline V gene are MDHEN and SYDVKM. CDR3 in amino acids: CASKTAHNSPLHF. CDR3 in DNA: TGTGCCAGCAAGACTGCCCATAATTCACCCCTCCACTTT.